What follows are 3 T cell receptor beta chains derived from one specimen sequenced in a study of T cell changes during pregnancy in multiple sclerosis. Sequencing was performed with immunoSEQ multiplex PCR; in TCRdb, only in-frame clones are kept and a portion is missing. Of tens of thousands of clones in the sample, 85% to 95% were seen once. Sequenced material: peripheral blood, taken before pregnancy. Receptor source: a female donor with multiple sclerosis, enrolled in a pregnancy study.

The chain recombines TRBV7-8 with TRBJ1-5, with 9 bases fitting TRBD1. CDR3 length: 16 residues. CDR1 and CDR2 (germline): SGHVS, FQNEAQ. With 5 bases clipped from V and 5 bases from J, the junction kept 10 bases outside the gene matches. CDR3 sequence reads: CASSPGGQGEDQPQHF. The CDR3 nucleotides are TGTGCCAGCAGCCCGGGGGGACAGGGTGAAGATCAGCCCCAGCATTTT.

This chain joins TRBV2 and TRBJ1-2; 9 nucleotides align to TRBD1. Germline V CDR1 and CDR2: SNHLY, FYNNEI. V was pared by 7 bases and J by 4 bases, with 7 bases of the junction left unmatched. The CDR3 contains 14 residues. The DNA for the CDR3 is TGTGCCAGCATGAGGGACAGGGCGGTCTATGGCTACACCTTC. Encoded protein: CASMRDRAVYGYTF.

This clone was detected once. The chain recombines TRBV5-5 with TRBJ1-1; D is perhaps TRBD1 (6 bases). Trimming took off 0 bases at V and 7 bases at J, with 7 bases between the two ends. CDR3 length equals 12 residues. Germline CDR1 reads SGHKS; CDR2 reads YYEKEE (reference sequence). Here the CDR3 reads CASSLEGGEAFF. The CDR3 region has the DNA TGTGCCAGCAGCTTGGAAGGGGGTGAAGCTTTCTTT.